Sequencing of this TCR beta chain was carried out in a study of T cell repertoires and HLA-DP antigens. Overall study context: In vitro CD4+ alloreactivity was against HeLa-presented HLA-DP.

Worth noting for this clone: Its antigen remains unknown.

Pre-culture CD4+ samples were sequenced deeply, targeting more than 150,000 T cell genomes. Sequencing used immunoSEQ multiplex PCR; TCRdb keeps in-frame clones, though not all of them. Of around 100,000 clones listed, about 91% are singletons. This CDR3 contains 17 residues. With V trimmed by 6 bases and J by 4 bases, 7 bases remained unmatched. Germline values: CDR1 LGHNA, CDR2 YSLEER. The chain recombines TRBV4-3 with TRBJ2-1, with TRBD2 matching over 15 bases. The sequence derives from a woman aged 18-30 years in good health and CMV-seronegative. Sequenced: CD4+ T cells from PBMCs. CDR3 sequence (DNA): TGCGCCAGCAGAGACGGACTAGCGGGGGGGGAATACAATGAGCAGTTCTTC. Its protein is CASRDGLAGGEYNEQFF.